The rows below give T cell receptor beta chains drawn from one sample of a study of blood T cells in healthy people across ages. MiXCR, run by TCRdb on the 5' RACE reads, gives a single entry per CDR3 protein. The data show 1.5 million to 2 million distinct CDR3 sequences, with almost 35% seen just once and about 11% held by the top ten. The sample was blood. The receptors were sampled from a woman in her 30s in good health. The CDR3 runs from the conserved cysteine through the conserved F or W. Fields, in order: V gene, J gene, clone size, D gene, CDR3 protein, CDR3 DNA. A D gene is named only where the DNA matches it firmly. Size values are once, few and many counts, or a class for expanded clones, and some rows have none.

v_call: TRBV20-1
j_call: TRBJ1-1
clone_size: NA
d_call: TRBD1
cdr3_aa: CSATTDRAPEAFF
cdr3_nt: TGCAGTGCAACCACGGACAGGGCCCCTGAAGCTTTCTTT

v_call: TRBV20-1
j_call: TRBJ2-7
clone_size: few
d_call: NA
cdr3_aa: CSASFGGTYEQYF
cdr3_nt: TGCAGTGCTAGTTTTGGCGGTACCTACGAGCAGTACTTC

v_call: TRBV6-6
j_call: TRBJ2-1
clone_size: NA
d_call: NA
cdr3_aa: CASSYPGGPYNEQFF
cdr3_nt: TGTGCCAGCAGTTACCCCGGGGGCCCGTACAATGAGCAGTTCTTC

v_call: TRBV20-1
j_call: TRBJ1-5
clone_size: NA
d_call: TRBD1
cdr3_aa: CSANPGQGNQPQHF
cdr3_nt: TGCAGTGCTAACCCCGGACAGGGCAATCAGCCCCAGCATTTT

v_call: TRBV29-1
j_call: TRBJ1-1
clone_size: NA
d_call: NA
cdr3_aa: CSAYGRGTEAFF
cdr3_nt: TGCAGCGCCTACGGGCGGGGGACTGAAGCTTTCTTT

v_call: TRBV20-1
j_call: TRBJ2-3
clone_size: few
d_call: TRBD2
cdr3_aa: CSARGWIAGTSTDTQYF
cdr3_nt: TGCAGTGCTAGAGGGTGGATAGCGGGAACTAGCACAGATACGCAGTATTTT

v_call: TRBV19
j_call: TRBJ2-5
clone_size: few
d_call: NA
cdr3_aa: CASRTPETQYF
cdr3_nt: TGTGCCAGTAGGACTCCAGAGACCCAGTACTTC

v_call: TRBV20-1
j_call: TRBJ1-2
clone_size: NA
d_call: TRBD1
cdr3_aa: CSARRDRGDYGYTF
cdr3_nt: TGCAGTGCTAGAAGGGACAGGGGCGACTATGGCTACACCTTC

v_call: TRBV20-1
j_call: TRBJ1-5
clone_size: NA
d_call: NA
cdr3_aa: CSVSGGNQPQHF
cdr3_nt: TGCAGTGTAAGTGGGGGGAATCAGCCCCAGCATTTT

v_call: TRBV6-6
j_call: TRBJ2-7
clone_size: NA
d_call: NA
cdr3_aa: CASSHTGVSREIQYF
cdr3_nt: TGTGCCAGCAGTCACACAGGGGTTTCTCGGGAGATCCAGTACTTC

v_call: TRBV28
j_call: TRBJ2-1
clone_size: few
d_call: TRBD2
cdr3_aa: CASSLWTSGYFYNEQFF
cdr3_nt: TGTGCCAGCAGTTTGTGGACTAGCGGTTACTTCTACAATGAGCAGTTCTTC

v_call: TRBV11-2
j_call: TRBJ2-7
clone_size: few
d_call: NA
cdr3_aa: CASSFKGLRSDEQYF
cdr3_nt: TGTGCCAGCAGCTTTAAGGGACTCCGGAGCGACGAGCAGTACTTC

v_call: TRBV7-2
j_call: TRBJ2-7
clone_size: once
d_call: TRBD1
cdr3_aa: CASRRLGTDASEQYF
cdr3_nt: TGTGCCAGCAGGCGACTCGGGACAGACGCCAGCGAGCAGTACTTC

v_call: TRBV2
j_call: TRBJ2-1
clone_size: NA
d_call: TRBD2
cdr3_aa: CASSGIFAGGTYSYNEQFF
cdr3_nt: TGTGCCAGCAGTGGTATATTCGCGGGAGGTACCTACTCCTACAATGAGCAGTTCTTC

v_call: TRBV18
j_call: TRBJ2-1
clone_size: NA
d_call: TRBD2
cdr3_aa: CASSPGTSVSGNEQFF
cdr3_nt: TGTGCCAGCTCACCAGGGACTAGCGTCAGTGGCAATGAGCAGTTCTTC

v_call: TRBV7-3
j_call: TRBJ2-1
clone_size: few
d_call: TRBD2
cdr3_aa: CASSFFPGGPNEQFF
cdr3_nt: TGTGCCAGCAGCTTTTTTCCGGGGGGGCCGAATGAGCAGTTCTTC

v_call: TRBV28
j_call: TRBJ2-5
clone_size: few
d_call: TRBD2
cdr3_aa: CASRRLALQETQYF
cdr3_nt: TGTGCCAGCAGAAGACTAGCCCTTCAAGAGACCCAGTACTTC

v_call: TRBV12-5
j_call: TRBJ2-3
clone_size: NA
d_call: TRBD2
cdr3_aa: CASASGTSGRNTDTQYF
cdr3_nt: TGTGCTAGTGCCTCTGGGACTAGCGGGAGGAATACAGATACGCAGTATTTT

v_call: TRBV2
j_call: TRBJ1-5
clone_size: NA
d_call: TRBD1
cdr3_aa: CASRVGTGIQPQHF
cdr3_nt: TGTGCCAGCAGGGTCGGGACAGGGATACAGCCCCAGCATTTT

v_call: TRBV25-1
j_call: TRBJ2-3
clone_size: NA
d_call: TRBD2
cdr3_aa: CASSLTTGLADASTDTQYF
cdr3_nt: TGTGCCAGCAGTTTGACGACCGGACTAGCGGACGCTAGCACAGATACGCAGTATTTT

v_call: TRBV5-8
j_call: TRBJ1-5
clone_size: few
d_call: NA
cdr3_aa: CASSPLGGLGNNQPQHF
cdr3_nt: TGTGCCAGCAGCCCTCTCGGGGGGCTCGGTAACAATCAGCCCCAGCATTTT

v_call: TRBV20-1
j_call: TRBJ2-3
clone_size: NA
d_call: TRBD2
cdr3_aa: CSAKATSNSDTQYF
cdr3_nt: TGCAGTGCTAAGGCGACTAGCAACTCCGATACGCAGTATTTT

v_call: TRBV7-9
j_call: TRBJ2-5
clone_size: few
d_call: NA
cdr3_aa: CASMRGRPGETQYF
cdr3_nt: TGTGCCAGCATGCGGGGGCGACCCGGGGAGACCCAGTACTTC

v_call: TRBV7-3
j_call: TRBJ2-5
clone_size: NA
d_call: TRBD2
cdr3_aa: CASSPVGLAGAGEQYF
cdr3_nt: TGTGCCAGCAGCCCCGTAGGGTTAGCGGGGGCGGGGGAGCAGTACTTC

v_call: TRBV7-9
j_call: TRBJ1-6
clone_size: NA
d_call: TRBD1
cdr3_aa: CASSSGDRSLYNSPLHF
cdr3_nt: TGTGCCAGCAGCTCTGGGGACAGGTCTCTCTATAATTCACCCCTCCACTTT

v_call: TRBV20-1
j_call: TRBJ1-2
clone_size: NA
d_call: NA
cdr3_aa: CSWGYGYTF
cdr3_nt: TGCTCATGGGGCTATGGCTACACCTTC

v_call: TRBV9
j_call: TRBJ2-5
clone_size: NA
d_call: NA
cdr3_aa: CASSAPGKRDQETQYF
cdr3_nt: TGTGCCAGCAGCGCCCCCGGGAAACGGGACCAAGAGACCCAGTACTTC

v_call: TRBV21-1
j_call: TRBJ2-1
clone_size: NA
d_call: NA
cdr3_aa: CASSKNWRVQRAPYNEQFF
cdr3_nt: TGTGCCAGCAGCAAAAACTGGCGCGTCCAGAGGGCCCCCTACAATGAGCAGTTCTTC

v_call: TRBV7-9
j_call: TRBJ1-4
clone_size: few
d_call: TRBD1
cdr3_aa: CASSSDRDNEKLFF
cdr3_nt: TGTGCCAGCAGCTCGGACAGGGACAATGAAAAACTGTTTTTT